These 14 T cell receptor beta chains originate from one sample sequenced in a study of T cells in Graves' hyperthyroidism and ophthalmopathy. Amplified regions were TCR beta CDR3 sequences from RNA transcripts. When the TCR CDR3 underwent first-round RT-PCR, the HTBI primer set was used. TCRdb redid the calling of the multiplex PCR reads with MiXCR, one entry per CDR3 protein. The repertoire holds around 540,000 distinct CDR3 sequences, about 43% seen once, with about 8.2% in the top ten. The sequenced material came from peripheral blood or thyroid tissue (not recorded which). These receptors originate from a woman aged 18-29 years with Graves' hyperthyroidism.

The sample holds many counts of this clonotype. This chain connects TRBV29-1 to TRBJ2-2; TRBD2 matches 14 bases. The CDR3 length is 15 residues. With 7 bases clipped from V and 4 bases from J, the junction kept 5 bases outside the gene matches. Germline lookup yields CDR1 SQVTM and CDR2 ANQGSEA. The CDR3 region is CSGGLAGGGTGELFF. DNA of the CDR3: TGCAGCGGAGGACTAGCGGGAGGAGGCACCGGGGAGCTGTTTTTT.

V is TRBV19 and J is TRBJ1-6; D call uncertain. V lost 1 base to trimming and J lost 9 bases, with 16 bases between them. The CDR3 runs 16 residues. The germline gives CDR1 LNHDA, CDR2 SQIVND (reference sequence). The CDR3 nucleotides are TGTGCCAGTAGTATAGGCGCAGGACGATCGCGTTCACCCCTCCACTTT. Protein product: CASSIGAGRSRSPLHF.

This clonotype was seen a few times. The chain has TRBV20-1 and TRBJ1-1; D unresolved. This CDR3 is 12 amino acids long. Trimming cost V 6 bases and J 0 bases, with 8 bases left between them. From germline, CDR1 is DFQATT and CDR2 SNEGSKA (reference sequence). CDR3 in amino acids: CSAGYLNTEAFF. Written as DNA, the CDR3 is TGCAGTGCGGGTTATTTGAACACTGAAGCTTTCTTT.

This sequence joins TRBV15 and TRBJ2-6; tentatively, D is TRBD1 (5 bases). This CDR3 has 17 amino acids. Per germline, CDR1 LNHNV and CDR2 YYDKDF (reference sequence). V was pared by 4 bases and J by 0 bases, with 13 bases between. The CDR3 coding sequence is TGTGCCACCAGCAACGGACACGGACGCTCTGGGGCCAACGTCCTGACTTTC. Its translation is CATSNGHGRSGANVLTF.

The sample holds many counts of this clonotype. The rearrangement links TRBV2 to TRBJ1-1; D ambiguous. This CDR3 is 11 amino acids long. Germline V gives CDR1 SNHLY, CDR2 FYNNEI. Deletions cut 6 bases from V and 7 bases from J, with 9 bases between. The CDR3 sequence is CASSPRDEAFF. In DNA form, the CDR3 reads TGTGCCAGCAGCCCGAGGGATGAAGCTTTCTTT.

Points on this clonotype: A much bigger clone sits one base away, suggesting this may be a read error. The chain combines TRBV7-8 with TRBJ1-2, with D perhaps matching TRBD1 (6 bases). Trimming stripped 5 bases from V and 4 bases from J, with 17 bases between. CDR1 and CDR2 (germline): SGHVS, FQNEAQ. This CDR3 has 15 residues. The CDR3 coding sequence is TGTGCCAGCAGCGTACAGGGTTCCCGGGGCTATGGCTACACCTTC. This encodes CASSVQGSRGYGYTF. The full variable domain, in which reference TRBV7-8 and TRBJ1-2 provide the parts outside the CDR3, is GAGVSQSPRYKVAKRGQDVALRCDPISGHVSLFWYQQALGQGPEFLTYFQNEAQLDKSGLPSDRFFAERPEGSVSTLKIQRTQQEDSAVYLCASSVQGSRGYGYTFGSGTRLTVV.

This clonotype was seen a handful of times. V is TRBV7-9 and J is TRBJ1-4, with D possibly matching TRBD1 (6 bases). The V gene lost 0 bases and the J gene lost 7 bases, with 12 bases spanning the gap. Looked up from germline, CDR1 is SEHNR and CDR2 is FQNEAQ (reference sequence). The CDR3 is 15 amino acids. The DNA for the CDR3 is TGTGCCAGCAGCTTAGCGTGGGGGGCGAGTGAAAAACTGTTTTTT. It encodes CASSLAWGASEKLFF.

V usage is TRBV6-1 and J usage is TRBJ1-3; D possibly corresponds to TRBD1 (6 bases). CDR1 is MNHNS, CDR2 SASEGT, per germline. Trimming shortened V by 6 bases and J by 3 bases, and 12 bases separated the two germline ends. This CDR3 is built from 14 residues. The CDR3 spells CASRNNRDGNTIYF. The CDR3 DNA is TGTGCCAGCAGAAACAACAGGGATGGAAACACCATATATTTT.

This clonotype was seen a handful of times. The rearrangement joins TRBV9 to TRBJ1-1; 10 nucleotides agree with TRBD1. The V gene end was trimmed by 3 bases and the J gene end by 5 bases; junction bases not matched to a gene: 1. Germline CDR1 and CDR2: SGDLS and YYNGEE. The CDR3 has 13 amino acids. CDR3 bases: TGTGCCAGCAGCGGGGACAGGGGAACTGAAGCTTTCTTT. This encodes CASSGDRGTEAFF. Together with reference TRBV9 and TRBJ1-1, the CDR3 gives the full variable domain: DSGVTQTPKHLITATGQRVTLRCSPRSGDLSVYWYQQSLDQGLQFLIQYYNGEERAKGNILERFSAQQFPDLHSELNLSSLELGDSALYFCASSGDRGTEAFFGQGTRLTVV.

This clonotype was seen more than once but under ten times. CDR3 DNA: TGCGCCAGCAGCGAGAGGGGGCGGTTGGACACCGGGGAGCTGTTTTTT. As protein: CASSERGRLDTGELFF. The V call is TRBV5-1, the J call TRBJ2-2; 7 bases map to TRBD1. The CDR3 sequence is 16 residues long. Germline lookup yields CDR1 SGHRS and CDR2 YFSETQ. With V trimmed by 4 bases and J by 3 bases, 9 bases remained unmatched.

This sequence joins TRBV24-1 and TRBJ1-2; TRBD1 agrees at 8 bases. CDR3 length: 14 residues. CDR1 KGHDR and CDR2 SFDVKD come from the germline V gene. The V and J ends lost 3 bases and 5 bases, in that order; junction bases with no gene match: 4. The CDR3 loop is CATSDGTGAYGYTF. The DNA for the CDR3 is TGTGCCACCAGTGATGGGACAGGAGCGTATGGCTACACCTTC.

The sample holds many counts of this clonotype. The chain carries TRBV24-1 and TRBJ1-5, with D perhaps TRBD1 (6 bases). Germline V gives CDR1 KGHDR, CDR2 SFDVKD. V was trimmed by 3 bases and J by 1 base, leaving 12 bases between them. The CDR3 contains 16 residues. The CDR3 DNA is TGTGCCACCAGTGATACAGGGATGGAAAGCAATCAGCCCCAGCATTTT. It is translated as CATSDTGMESNQPQHF.

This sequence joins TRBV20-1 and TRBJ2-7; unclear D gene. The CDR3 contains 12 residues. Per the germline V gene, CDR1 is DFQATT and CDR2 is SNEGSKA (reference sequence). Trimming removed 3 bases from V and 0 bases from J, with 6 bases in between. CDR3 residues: CSASLSSYEQYF. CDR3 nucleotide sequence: TGCAGTGCTAGTTTGAGCTCCTACGAGCAGTACTTC.

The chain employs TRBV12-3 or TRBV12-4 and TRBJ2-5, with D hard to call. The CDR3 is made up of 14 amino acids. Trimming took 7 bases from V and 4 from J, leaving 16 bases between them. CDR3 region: CASKFTSRRETQYF. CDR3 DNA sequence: TGTGCCAGCAAGTTTACTTCCCGGAGAGAGACCCAGTACTTC.